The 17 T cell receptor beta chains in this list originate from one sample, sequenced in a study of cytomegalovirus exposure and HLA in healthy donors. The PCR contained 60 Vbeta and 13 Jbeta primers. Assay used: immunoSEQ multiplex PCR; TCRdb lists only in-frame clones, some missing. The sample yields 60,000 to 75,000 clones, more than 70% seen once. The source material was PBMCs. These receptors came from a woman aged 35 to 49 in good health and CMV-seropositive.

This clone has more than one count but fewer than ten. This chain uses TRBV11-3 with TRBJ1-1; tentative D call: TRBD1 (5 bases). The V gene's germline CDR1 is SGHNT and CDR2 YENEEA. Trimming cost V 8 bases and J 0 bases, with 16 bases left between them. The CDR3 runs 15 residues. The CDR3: CASAPRQILNTEAFF. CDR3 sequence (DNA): TGTGCCAGCGCCCCGCGACAGATTCTGAACACTGAAGCTTTCTTT.

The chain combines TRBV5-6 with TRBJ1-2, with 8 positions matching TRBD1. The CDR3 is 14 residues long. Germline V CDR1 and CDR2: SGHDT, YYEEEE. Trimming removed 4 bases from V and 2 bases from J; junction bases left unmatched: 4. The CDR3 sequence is CASSRTGMNYGYTF. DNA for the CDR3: TGTGCCAGCAGCAGGACAGGGATGAACTATGGCTACACCTTC. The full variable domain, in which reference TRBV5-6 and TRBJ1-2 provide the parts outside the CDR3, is DAGVTQSPTHLIKTRGQQVTLRCSPKSGHDTVSWYQQALGQGPQFIFQYYEEEERQRGNFPDRFSGHQFPNYSSELNVNALLLGDSALYLCASSRTGMNYGYTFGSGTRLTVV.

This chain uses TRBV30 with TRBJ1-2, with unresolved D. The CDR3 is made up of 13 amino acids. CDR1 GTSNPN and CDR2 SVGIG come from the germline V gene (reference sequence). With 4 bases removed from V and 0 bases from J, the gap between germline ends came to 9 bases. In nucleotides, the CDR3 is TGTGCCTGGAAGTCAGAAGCTAACTATGGCTACACCTTC. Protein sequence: CAWKSEANYGYTF.

The CDR3 here is CASSLRRGTDTQYF. Here the CDR3 DNA reads TGTGCCAGCAGTTTAAGAAGAGGGACAGATACGCAGTATTTT. The rearrangement uses TRBV27 and TRBJ2-3; D possibly corresponds to TRBD2 (5 bases). The V end was cut by 2 bases, the J end by 3 bases, with 9 bases between. Germline CDR1 is MNHEY and CDR2 is SMNVEV (reference sequence). The CDR3 is 14 amino acids.

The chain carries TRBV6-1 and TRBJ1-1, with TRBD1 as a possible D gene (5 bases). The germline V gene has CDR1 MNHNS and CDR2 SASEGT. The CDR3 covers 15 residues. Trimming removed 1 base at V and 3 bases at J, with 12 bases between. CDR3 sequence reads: CASSEVAGIDTEAFF. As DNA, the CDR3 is TGTGCCAGCAGTGAAGTTGCAGGGATCGACACTGAAGCTTTCTTT.

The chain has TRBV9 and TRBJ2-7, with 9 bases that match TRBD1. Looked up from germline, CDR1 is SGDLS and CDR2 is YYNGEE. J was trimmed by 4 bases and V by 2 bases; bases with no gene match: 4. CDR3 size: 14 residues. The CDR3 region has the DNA TGTGCCAGCAGCGTTGGGACAGGGCAATACGAGCAGTACTTC. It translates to CASSVGTGQYEQYF.

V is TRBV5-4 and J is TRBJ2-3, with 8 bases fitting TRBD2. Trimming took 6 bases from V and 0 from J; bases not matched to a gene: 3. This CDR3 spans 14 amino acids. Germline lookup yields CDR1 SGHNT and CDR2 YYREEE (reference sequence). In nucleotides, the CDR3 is TGTGCCAGCACCCGGGGGGGGAGCACAGATACGCAGTATTTT. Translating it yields CASTRGGSTDTQYF.

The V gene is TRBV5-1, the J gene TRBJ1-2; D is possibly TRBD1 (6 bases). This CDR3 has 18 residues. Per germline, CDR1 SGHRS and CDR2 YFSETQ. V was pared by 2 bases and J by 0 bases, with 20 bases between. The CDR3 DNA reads TGCGCCAGCAGCTTATTCCCGGACAGACCCCCAACTAACTATGGCTACACCTTC. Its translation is CASSLFPDRPPTNYGYTF.

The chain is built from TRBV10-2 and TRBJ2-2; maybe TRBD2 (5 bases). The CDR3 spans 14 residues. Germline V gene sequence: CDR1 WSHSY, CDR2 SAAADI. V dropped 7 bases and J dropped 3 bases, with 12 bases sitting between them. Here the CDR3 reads CASTTGADTGELFF. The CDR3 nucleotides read TGCGCCAGCACTACTGGAGCGGACACCGGGGAGCTGTTTTTT.

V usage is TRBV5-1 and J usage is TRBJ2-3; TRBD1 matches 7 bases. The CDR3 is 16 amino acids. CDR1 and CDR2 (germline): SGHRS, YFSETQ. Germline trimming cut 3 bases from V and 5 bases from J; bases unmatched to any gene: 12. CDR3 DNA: TGCGCCAGCAGCTCTACAGGGGCGGACGGCCGAGATACGCAGTATTTT. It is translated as CASSSTGADGRDTQYF.

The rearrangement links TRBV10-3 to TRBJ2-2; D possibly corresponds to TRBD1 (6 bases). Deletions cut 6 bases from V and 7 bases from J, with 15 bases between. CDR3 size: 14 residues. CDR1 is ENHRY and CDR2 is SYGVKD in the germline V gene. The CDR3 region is CAISPLSRGGELFF. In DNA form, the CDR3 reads TGTGCCATCAGCCCTCTTAGCAGGGGCGGGGAGCTGTTTTTT.

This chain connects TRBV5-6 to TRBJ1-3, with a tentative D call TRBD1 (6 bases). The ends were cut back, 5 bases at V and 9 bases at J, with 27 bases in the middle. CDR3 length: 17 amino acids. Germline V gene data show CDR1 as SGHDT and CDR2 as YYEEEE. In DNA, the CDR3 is TGTGCCAGCAGGCATCACCCCGGGGACAATCCGGTTCCCACCATATATTTT. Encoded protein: CASRHHPGDNPVPTIYF.

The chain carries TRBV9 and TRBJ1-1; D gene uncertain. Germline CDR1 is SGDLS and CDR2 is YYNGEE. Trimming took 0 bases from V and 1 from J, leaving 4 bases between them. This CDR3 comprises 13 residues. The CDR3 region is CASSVAPNTEAFF. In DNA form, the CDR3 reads TGTGCCAGCAGCGTAGCTCCGAACACTGAAGCTTTCTTT.

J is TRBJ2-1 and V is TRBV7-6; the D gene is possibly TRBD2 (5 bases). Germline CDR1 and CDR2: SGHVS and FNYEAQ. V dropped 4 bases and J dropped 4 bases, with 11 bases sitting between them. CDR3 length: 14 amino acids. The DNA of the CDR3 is TGTGCCAGCAGCTACAACGGAGGTTACAATGAGCAGTTCTTC. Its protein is CASSYNGGYNEQFF. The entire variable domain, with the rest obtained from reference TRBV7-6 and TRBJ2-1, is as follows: GAGVSQSPRYKVTKRGQDVALRCDPISGHVSLYWYRQALGQGPEFLTYFNYEAQQDKSGLPNDRFSAERPEGSISTLTIQRTEQRDSAMYRCASSYNGGYNEQFFGPGTRLTVL.

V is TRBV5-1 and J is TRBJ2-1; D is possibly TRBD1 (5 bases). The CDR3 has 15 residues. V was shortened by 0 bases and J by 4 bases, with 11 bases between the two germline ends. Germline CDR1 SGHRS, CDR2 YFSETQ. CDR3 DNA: TGCGCCAGCAGCTTGGGACAGACGAGTTACAATGAGCAGTTCTTC. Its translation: CASSLGQTSYNEQFF.

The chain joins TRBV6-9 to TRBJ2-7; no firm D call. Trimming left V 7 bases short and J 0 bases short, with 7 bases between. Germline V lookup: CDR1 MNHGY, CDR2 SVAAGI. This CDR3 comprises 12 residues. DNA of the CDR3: TGTGCCAGCACCTCGGTCTCCTACGAGCAGTACTTC. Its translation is CASTSVSYEQYF.

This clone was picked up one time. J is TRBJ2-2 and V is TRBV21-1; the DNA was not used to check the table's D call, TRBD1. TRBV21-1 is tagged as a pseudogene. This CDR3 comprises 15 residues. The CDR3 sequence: CASSKASQNTGELFF. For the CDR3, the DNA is TGTGCCAGCAGCAAAGCCAGTCAGAACACCGGGGAGCTGTTTTTT.